Detailed here is one T cell receptor beta chain. Its antigen is unidentified. The protocol was immunoSEQ multiplex PCR, while the TCRdb copy is restricted to in-frame clones and leaves out a portion. Here the sample spans roughly 200,000 clones, about 81% being singletons. The data are from a study of cytomegalovirus exposure and HLA in healthy donors. Across the whole study: It was reported in a later analysis that the 90 to 150 validation repertoires used the same platform as the approximately 600 first-cohort repertoires. Overall study results and limits: TCR beta chains numbering some 160 were designated cytomegalovirus-associated. The classifier reportedly diagnosed cytomegalovirus status with high sensitivity and specificity.

V lost 2 bases and J lost 7; bases outside the gene matches: 14. CDR1 and CDR2 (germline): LNHDA, SQIVND (reference sequence). This CDR3 is 17 amino acids long. The chain employs TRBV19 and TRBJ2-3; 8 positions agree with TRBD2. The sample comprised PBMCs. The source of this sequence is a woman in her twenties or thirties in good health and CMV-seronegative. The CDR3 coding sequence is TGTGCCAGTAGTATACTCCTCCTGCGGGGGGCCTCCAATACGCAGTATTTT. This gives the protein CASSILLLRGASNTQYF. The whole variable domain, remainder taken from reference TRBV19 and TRBJ2-3, is DGGITQSPKYLFRKEGQNVTLSCEQNLNHDAMYWYRQDPGQGLRLIYYSQIVNDFQKGDIAEGYSVSREKKESFPLTVTSAQKNPTAFYLCASSILLLRGASNTQYFGPGTRLTVL.